The rows below give T cell receptor beta chains drawn from one sample of a study of prognosis after radiotherapy for stage I lung cancer. Via MiXCR, TCRdb re-called the multiplex PCR reads, giving one row per CDR3 protein. Of some 60,000 distinct CDR3 sequences in the sample, 26% were seen once. The sample was PBMCs, taken before or after stereotactic body radiation therapy (not recorded which). The receptor set was obtained from a donor aged 50 or older with non-small cell lung cancer. Each CDR3 is given without its conserved first and last residue. Fields, in order: V gene, D gene, CDR3 protein. A D gene is named only where the DNA matches it firmly.

TRBV4-1 . ASSRDWTIGSYEQY
TRBV19 . ASSISSNEQF
TRBV5-1 . ASSPPLAGELEQY
TRBV5-1 . ASSLGRHNEQF
TRBV7-6 . ASSSQSLGNTIY
TRBV12-3/TRBV12-4 TRBD1 ASSFGDRVNYGYT
TRBV12-3/TRBV12-4 TRBD1 ASSLNAGGRETQY
TRBV7-9 TRBD2 ASSLPHRLAGVVSEQF
TRBV5-5 . ASSLGRGGRASFEQY
TRBV7-2 . ASSPSEQRYGYT
TRBV6-1 TRBD2 ASTTGTRGSGELF
TRBV5-1 TRBD2 ASSYQGLAGDTQY
TRBV6-2/TRBV6-3 . ASSYSVNQGYSNQPQH
TRBV4-1 TRBD1 ASSQSDREETQY
TRBV11-2 . ASSSEGDGYT
TRBV19 TRBD1 VSGGQGKFQPQH
TRBV7-2 . ASSQAPAAPYEQY
TRBV2 . ASSDLGDTQY
TRBV28 . ASSFGQLEKLF
TRBV12-5 TRBD2 ASGPAGTSGEDTQY
TRBV15 . ATSRPTGGGEKLF
TRBV5-4 TRBD2 ASSIPTKRGFQETQY
TRBV6-5 TRBD1 ASSYRTGEVTDTQY
TRBV7-2 . ASSTLGGRETQY
TRBV6-1 TRBD1 ASSLRGSPLH
TRBV6-1 . ASSRGETEAF
TRBV5-1 TRBD1 ASSTLTGGVYGYT
TRBV28 . ASSSIAGANYGYT
TRBV20-1 . SARAQETQY
TRBV6-1 . ASSAGGAGTAHGTQY
TRBV20-1 TRBD2 SAGGGRAGLETQY
TRBV30 . AWSKESNQPQH
TRBV3-1 TRBD1 ASSQAFGTGTDTQY
TRBV5-1 . ASSTGNSPLH
TRBV12-3/TRBV12-4 . ASRPGQNTEAF
TRBV20-1 . SAKTGKNEQF
TRBV6-5 . ASSCMEGGANVLT
TRBV6-5 TRBD2 ASSSYWRGAGETQY
TRBV18 TRBD1 ASSPSGGGLSNQPQH
TRBV9 TRBD1 ASSERTGTDTEAF
TRBV5-8 TRBD1 ASNTRGHTGELF
TRBV5-1 . ASSVQGMGEKLF
TRBV7-2 . ASSSGRRRQY
TRBV7-3 . ASSPIYLDDRLVSSYNSPLH
TRBV20-1 . SARDLTAANYDYT
TRBV20-1 . SARDLTEAF
TRBV5-1 . ASSFGANYGYT
TRBV7-2 . ASGPGRDTEAF
TRBV5-1 TRBD1 ASSSGTVTDTQY
TRBV3-1 TRBD2 ASSRRTSGLQETQY
TRBV20-1 . SAKTPQTMNTEAF
TRBV3-1 TRBD2 ASSQDPVGSGNYNEQF
TRBV7-9 . ASSRTVGYTQY
TRBV7-9 . ASSLVAGRTEAF